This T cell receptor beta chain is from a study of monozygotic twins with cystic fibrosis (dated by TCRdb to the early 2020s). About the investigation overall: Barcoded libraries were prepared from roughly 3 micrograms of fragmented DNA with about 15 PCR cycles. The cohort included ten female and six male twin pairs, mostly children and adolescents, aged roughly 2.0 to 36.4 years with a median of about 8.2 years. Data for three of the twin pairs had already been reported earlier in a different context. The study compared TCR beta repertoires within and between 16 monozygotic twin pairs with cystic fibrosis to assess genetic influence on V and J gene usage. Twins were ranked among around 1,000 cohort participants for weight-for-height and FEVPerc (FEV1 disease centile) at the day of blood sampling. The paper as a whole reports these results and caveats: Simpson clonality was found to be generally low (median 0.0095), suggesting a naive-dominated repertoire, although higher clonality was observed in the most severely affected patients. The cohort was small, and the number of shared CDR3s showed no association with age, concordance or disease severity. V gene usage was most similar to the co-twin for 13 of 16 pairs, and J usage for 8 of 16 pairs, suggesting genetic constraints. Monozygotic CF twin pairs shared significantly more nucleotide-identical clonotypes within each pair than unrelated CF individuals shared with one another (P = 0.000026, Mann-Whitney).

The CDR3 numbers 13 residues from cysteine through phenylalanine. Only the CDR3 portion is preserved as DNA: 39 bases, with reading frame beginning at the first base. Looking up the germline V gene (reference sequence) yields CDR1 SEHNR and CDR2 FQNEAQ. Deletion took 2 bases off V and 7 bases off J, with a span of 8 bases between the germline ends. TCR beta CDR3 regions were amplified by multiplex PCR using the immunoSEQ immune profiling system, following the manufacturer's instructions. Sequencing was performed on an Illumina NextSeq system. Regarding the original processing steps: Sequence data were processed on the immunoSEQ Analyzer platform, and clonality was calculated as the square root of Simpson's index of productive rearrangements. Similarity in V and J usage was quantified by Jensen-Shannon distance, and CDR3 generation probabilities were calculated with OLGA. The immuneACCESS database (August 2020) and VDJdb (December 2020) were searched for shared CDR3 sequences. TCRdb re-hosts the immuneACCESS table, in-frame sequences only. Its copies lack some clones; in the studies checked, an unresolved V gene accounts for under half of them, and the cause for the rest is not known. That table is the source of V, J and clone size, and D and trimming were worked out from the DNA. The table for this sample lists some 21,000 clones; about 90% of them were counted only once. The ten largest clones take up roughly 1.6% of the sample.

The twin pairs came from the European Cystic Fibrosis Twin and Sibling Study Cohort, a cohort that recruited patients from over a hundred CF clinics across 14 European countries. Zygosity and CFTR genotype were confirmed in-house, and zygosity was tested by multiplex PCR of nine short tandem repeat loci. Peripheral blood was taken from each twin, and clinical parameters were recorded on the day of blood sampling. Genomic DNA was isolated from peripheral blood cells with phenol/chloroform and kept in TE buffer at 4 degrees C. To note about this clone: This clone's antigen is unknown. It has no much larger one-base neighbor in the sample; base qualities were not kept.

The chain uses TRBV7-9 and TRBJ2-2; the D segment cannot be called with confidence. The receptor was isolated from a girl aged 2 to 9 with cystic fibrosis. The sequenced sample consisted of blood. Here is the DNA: TGTGCCAGCAGCTTAACAGTGAACGGGGAGCTGTTTTTT. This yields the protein CASSLTVNGELFF.